This passage covers 3 T cell receptor beta chains from one sample sequenced in a study of T cells in women clearing cervical HPV infection. The method was immunoSEQ multiplex PCR; TCRdb's version includes in-frame clones alone and lacks a portion of them. Its listing shows tens of thousands of clones. Sequenced sample: blood buffy coat. The receptors derive from a woman aged 18-70 years with a cervical HPV16 infection that either progressed to CIN3+ or cleared (not recorded which).

A word on this clone: A junction boundary mismatches the germline segment, possibly from a read error. The read halts 3 residues ahead of the CDR3 end, with the missing end drawn from the germline J gene. The J gene is TRBJ1-4, the V gene TRBV19, with TRBD1 matching over 9 bases. From germline, CDR1 is LNHDA and CDR2 SQIVND (reference sequence). The CDR3 is 17 amino acids. CDR3 bases read: TGTGCCGGTAGTATTTTGGGACAGGGAAGAGGGAATGAAAAA. It is translated as CAGSILGQGRGNEK. The whole CDR3 is CAGSILGQGRGNEKLFF.

Regarding this clone: The read stops 3 residues short of the end of the CDR3; the missing end is completed from the germline J gene. This sequence joins TRBV6-2 or TRBV6-3 and TRBJ1-1, with 7 bases lining up with TRBD1. J was trimmed by 7 bases and V by 4 bases; bases with no gene match: 9. The CDR3 loop spans 14 amino acids. The germline gives CDR1 MNHEY, CDR2 SVGEGT. Incomplete CDR3 DNA: TGTGCCAGCAGTTTCGCCGGGACAGCATATGAA. Amino acids: CASSFAGTAYE. From start to end, the CDR3 is CASSFAGTAYEAFF.

On this clone itself: The read terminates 3 residues ahead of where the CDR3 ends, so the germline J gene completes it. The rearrangement links TRBV7-9 to TRBJ2-3; 12 bases align to TRBD2. Losses at the gene ends were 6 bases for V and 3 bases for J; bases not matched to a gene: 4. In germline, CDR1 is SEHNR, CDR2 FQNEAQ (reference sequence). CDR3 length: 15 residues. The CDR3 sequence: CASSKGLAGTDTQYF. The part of the CDR3 DNA that was read is TGTGCCAGCAGTAAAGGACTAGCGGGAACAGATACG.